This entry is about one T cell receptor beta chain. The target antigen is unknown. The data derive from a study of OX40 agonist ivuxolimab in advanced cancers. Findings and caveats of the study: Some nonresponders likewise displayed low normalized T-cell clonal expansion.

Measured with immunoSEQ multiplex PCR; TCRdb has only the in-frame clones, and not every one. The table has more than 35,000 clones, 78% seen once. Germline V gene data show CDR1 as SNHLY and CDR2 as FYNNEI. V lost 3 bases and J lost 5; bases outside the gene matches: 7. The CDR3 extends over 15 amino acids. The chain employs TRBV2 and TRBJ2-5; 9 bases align to TRBD1. Material: CD4+ or CD8+ T cells sorted from blood, obtained in a trial of the OX40 agonist ivuxolimab. The clonotype comes from an adult with an advanced solid tumor such as melanoma, head and neck, liver or kidney cancer. This CDR3 is CASSEGGQGRETQYF. The CDR3 coding sequence is TGTGCCAGCAGTGAGGGGGGACAGGGTCGCGAGACCCAGTACTTC. The full variable domain, rest sourced from reference TRBV2 and TRBJ2-5, is EPEVTQTPSHQVTQMGQEVILRCVPISNHLYFYWYRQILGQKVEFLVSFYNNEISEKSEIFDDQFSVERPDGSNFTLKIRSTKLEDSAMYFCASSEGGQGRETQYFGPGTRLLVL.